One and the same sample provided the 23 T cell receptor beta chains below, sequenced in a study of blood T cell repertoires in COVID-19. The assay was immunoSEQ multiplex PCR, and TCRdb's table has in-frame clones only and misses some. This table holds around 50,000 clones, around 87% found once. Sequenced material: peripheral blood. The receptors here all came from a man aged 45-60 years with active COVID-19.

For the CDR3, the DNA is TGTGCCAGTAGTGCCCTCGCGCGAGGTAACACTGAAGCTTTCTTT. As protein: CASSALARGNTEAFF. This rearrangement joins TRBV19 to TRBJ1-1, with D unclear. Germline loops: CDR1 LNHDA, CDR2 SQIVND (reference sequence). Trimming took off 5 bases at V and 2 bases at J, with 15 bases between the two ends. The CDR3 has 15 residues.

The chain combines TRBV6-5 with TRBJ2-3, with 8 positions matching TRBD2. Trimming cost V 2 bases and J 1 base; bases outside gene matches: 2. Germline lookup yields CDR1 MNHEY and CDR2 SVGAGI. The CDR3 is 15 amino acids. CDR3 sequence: CASSYVLAGTDTQYF. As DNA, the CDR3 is TGTGCCAGCAGTTACGTACTAGCGGGCACAGATACGCAGTATTTT.

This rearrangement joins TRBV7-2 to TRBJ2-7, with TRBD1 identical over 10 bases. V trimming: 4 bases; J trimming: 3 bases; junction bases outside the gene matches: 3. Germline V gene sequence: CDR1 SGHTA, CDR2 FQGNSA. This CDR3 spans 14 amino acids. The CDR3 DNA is TGTGCCAGCAGCTGGGGGGACAGGGGCTACGAGCAGTACTTC. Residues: CASSWGDRGYEQYF.

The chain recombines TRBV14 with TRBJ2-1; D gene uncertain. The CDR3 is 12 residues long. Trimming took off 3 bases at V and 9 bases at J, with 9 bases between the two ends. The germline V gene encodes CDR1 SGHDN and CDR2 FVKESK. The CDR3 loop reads CASSQISSEQFF. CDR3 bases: TGTGCCAGCAGCCAGATTAGCAGTGAGCAGTTCTTC.

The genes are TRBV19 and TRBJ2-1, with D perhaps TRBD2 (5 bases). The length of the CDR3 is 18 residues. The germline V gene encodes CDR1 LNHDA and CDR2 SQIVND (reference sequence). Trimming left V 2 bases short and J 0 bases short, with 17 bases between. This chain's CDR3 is CASSILLGAVSSYNEQFF. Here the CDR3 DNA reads TGTGCCAGTAGTATACTCCTGGGAGCCGTGAGCTCCTACAATGAGCAGTTCTTC.

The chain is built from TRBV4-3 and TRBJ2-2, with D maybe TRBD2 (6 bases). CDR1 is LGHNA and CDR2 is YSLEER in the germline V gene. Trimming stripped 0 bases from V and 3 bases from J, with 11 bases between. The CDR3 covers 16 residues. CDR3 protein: CASSQDAGSYTGELFF. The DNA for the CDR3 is TGCGCCAGCAGCCAAGACGCCGGGAGTTACACCGGGGAGCTGTTTTTT.

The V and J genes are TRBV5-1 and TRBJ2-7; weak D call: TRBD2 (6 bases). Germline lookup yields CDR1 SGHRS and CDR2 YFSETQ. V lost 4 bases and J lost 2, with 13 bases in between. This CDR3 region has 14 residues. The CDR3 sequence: CASSPSGVPYEQYF. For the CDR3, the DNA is TGCGCCAGCAGCCCCTCGGGGGTTCCCTACGAGCAGTACTTC. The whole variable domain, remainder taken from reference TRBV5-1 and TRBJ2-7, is KAGVTQTPRYLIKTRGQQVTLSCSPISGHRSVSWYQQTPGQGLQFLFEYFSETQRNKGNFPGRFSGRQFSNSRSEMNVSTLELGDSALYLCASSPSGVPYEQYFGPGTRLTVT.

CDR3 protein: CASSQVTGGIKDTQYF. For the CDR3, the DNA is TGCGCCAGCAGCCAAGTAACAGGGGGTATTAAGGATACGCAGTATTTT. The chain recombines TRBV4-3 with TRBJ2-3; 8 bases fit TRBD1. V shed 1 base, J shed 6 bases, and the junction held 9 bases outside the gene matches. The length of the CDR3 is 16 residues. Per the germline V gene, CDR1 is LGHNA and CDR2 is YSLEER.

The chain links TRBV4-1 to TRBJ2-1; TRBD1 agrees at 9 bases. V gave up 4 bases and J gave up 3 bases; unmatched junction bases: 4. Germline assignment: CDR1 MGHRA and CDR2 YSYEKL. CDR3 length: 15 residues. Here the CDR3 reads CASSLQTGGYNEQFF. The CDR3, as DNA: TGCGCCAGCAGCCTACAGACAGGGGGCTACAATGAGCAGTTCTTC.

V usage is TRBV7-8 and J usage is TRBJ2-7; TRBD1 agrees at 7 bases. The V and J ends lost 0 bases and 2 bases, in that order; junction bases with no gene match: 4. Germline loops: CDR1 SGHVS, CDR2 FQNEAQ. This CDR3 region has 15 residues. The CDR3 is CASSLADRSAYEQYF. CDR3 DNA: TGTGCCAGCAGCTTAGCGGACAGGTCGGCCTACGAGCAGTACTTC.

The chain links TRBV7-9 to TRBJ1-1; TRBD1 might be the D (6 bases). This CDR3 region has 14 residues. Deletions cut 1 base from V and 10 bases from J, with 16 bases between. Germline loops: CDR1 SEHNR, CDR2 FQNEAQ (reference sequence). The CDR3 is CASSLGGGQGRAFF. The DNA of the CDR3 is TGTGCCAGCAGCTTAGGAGGTGGGCAGGGGAGAGCTTTCTTT.

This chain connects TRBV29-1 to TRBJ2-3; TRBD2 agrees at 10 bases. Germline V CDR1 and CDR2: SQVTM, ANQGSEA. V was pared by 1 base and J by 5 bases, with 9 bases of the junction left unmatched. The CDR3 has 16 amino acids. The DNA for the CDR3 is TGCAGCGTTGAAGGGGCTAGCGGGGGCCTGGGAGATACGCAGTATTTT. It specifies CSVEGASGGLGDTQYF.

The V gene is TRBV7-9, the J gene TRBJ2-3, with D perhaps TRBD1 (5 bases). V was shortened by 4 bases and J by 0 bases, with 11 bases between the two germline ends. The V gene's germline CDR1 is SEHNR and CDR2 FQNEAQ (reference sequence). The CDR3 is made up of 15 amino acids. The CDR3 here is CASSYRAGSTDTQYF. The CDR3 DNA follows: TGTGCCAGCAGCTATAGGGCAGGGAGCACAGATACGCAGTATTTT.

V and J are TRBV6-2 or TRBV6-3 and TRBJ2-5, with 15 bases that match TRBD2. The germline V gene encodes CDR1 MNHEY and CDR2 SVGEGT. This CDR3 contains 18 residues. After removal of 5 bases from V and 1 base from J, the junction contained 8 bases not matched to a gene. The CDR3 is CASSPGLAGGSGQETQYF. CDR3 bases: TGTGCCAGCAGTCCCGGACTAGCGGGAGGGTCCGGCCAAGAGACCCAGTACTTC.

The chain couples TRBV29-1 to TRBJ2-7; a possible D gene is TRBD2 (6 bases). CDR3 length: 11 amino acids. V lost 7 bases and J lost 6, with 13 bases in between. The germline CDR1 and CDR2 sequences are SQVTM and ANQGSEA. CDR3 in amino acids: CSAGGSGEQYF. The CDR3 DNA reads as TGCAGCGCCGGGGGATCAGGCGAGCAGTACTTC.

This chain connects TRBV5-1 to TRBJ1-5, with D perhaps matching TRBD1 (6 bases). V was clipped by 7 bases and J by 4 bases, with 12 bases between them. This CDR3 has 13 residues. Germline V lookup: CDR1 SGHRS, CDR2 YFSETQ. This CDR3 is CASSYRVNQPQHF. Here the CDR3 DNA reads TGCGCCAGCTCATACAGGGTAAATCAGCCCCAGCATTTT. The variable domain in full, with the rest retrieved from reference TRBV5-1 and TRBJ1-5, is KAGVTQTPRYLIKTRGQQVTLSCSPISGHRSVSWYQQTPGQGLQFLFEYFSETQRNKGNFPGRFSGRQFSNSRSEMNVSTLELGDSALYLCASSYRVNQPQHFGDGTRLSIL.

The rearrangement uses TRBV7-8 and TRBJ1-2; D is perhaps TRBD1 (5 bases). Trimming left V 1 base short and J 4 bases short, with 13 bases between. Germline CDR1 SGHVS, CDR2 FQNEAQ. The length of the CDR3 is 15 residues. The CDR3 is CASSLGQGSSYGYTF. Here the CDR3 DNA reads TGTGCCAGCAGCTTAGGTCAGGGTTCCAGCTATGGCTACACCTTC.

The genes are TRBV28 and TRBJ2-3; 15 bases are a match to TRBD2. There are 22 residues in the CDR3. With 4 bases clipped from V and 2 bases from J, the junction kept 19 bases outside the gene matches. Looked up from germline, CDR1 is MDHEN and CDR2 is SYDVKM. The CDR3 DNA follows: TGTGCCAGCAGTTCAGATTTCCTGGGACTAGCGGGAGGTAGAAGGGACACAGATACGCAGTATTTT. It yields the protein CASSSDFLGLAGGRRDTDTQYF.

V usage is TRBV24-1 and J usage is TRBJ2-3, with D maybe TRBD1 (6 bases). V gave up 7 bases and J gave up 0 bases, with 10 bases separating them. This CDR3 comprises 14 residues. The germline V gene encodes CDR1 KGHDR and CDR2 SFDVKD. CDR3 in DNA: TGTGCCACCAGCCCCCAGGGGAGCACAGATACGCAGTATTTT. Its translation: CATSPQGSTDTQYF.

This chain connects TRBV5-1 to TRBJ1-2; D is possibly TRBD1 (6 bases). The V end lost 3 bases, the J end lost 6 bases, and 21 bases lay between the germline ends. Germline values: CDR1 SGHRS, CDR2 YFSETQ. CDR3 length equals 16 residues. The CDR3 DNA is TGCGCCAGCAGCTCCCCCGGGGGGGGGCTCTATCATGGCTACACCTTC. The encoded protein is CASSSPGGGLYHGYTF.

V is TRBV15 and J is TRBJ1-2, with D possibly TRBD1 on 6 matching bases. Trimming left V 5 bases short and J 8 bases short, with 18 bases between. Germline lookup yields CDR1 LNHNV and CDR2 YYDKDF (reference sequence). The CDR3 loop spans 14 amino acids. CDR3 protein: CATSPRDILEGYTF. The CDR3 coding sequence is TGTGCCACCAGCCCCCGGGACATTTTGGAAGGCTACACCTTC. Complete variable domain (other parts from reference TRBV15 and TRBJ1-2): DAMVIQNPRYQVTQFGKPVTLSCSQTLNHNVMYWYQQKSSQAPKLLFHYYDKDFNNEADTPDNFQSRRPNTSFCFLDIRSPGLGDTAMYLCATSPRDILEGYTFGSGTRLTVV.

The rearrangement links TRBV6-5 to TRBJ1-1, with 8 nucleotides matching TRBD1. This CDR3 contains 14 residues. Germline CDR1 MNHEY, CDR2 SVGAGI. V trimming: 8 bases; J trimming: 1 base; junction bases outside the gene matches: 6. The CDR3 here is CASAQGAWNTEAFF. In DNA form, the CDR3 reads TGTGCCAGCGCCCAGGGGGCATGGAACACTGAAGCTTTCTTT.

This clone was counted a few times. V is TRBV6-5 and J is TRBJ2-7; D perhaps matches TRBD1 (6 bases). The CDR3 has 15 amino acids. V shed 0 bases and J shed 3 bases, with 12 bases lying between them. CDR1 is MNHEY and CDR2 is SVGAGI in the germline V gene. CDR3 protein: CASSYSPQGGYEQYF. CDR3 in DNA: TGTGCCAGCAGTTACTCCCCACAGGGCGGCTACGAGCAGTACTTC.